The following is a T cell receptor (beta chain) sequence with its context. This entry belongs to a study of OX40 agonist ivuxolimab in advanced cancers. Overall study context: Participants, around 80% male, averaged roughly 59 years of age, ranging from roughly 20 to 80.

The CDR3 totals 15 residues. Germline V gene sequence: CDR1 SGHRS, CDR2 YFSETQ. With 4 bases removed from V and 0 bases from J, the gap between germline ends came to 10 bases. Generated by immunoSEQ multiplex PCR, the TCRdb table keeps only in-frame clones and is missing some. The table has 55,000 or so clones, about nine tenths seen once. V usage is TRBV5-1 and J usage is TRBJ1-4; D possibly corresponds to TRBD1 (5 bases). The starting material was CD4+ or CD8+ T cells sorted from blood, obtained in a trial of the OX40 agonist ivuxolimab. The clonotype comes from an adult with an advanced solid tumor such as melanoma, head and neck, liver or kidney cancer. The CDR3 spells CASSLGHATNEKLFF. DNA of the CDR3: TGCGCCAGCAGCCTCGGACACGCAACTAATGAAAAACTGTTTTTT. Full variable domain (outside the CDR3, taken from reference TRBV5-1 and TRBJ1-4): KAGVTQTPRYLIKTRGQQVTLSCSPISGHRSVSWYQQTPGQGLQFLFEYFSETQRNKGNFPGRFSGRQFSNSRSEMNVSTLELGDSALYLCASSLGHATNEKLFFGSGTQLSVL.